A single sample gave rise to the 32 T cell receptor beta chains below, sequenced in a study of post-analysis software for immune sequencing data. Their specific antigens are unknown. The study's findings and limits: Controls showed lower frequencies than patients for 4 or 5 TRBV segments, and TRBV5-6, TRBV5-1 and TRBV20-1 were among these.

The TCR beta cDNA libraries contained unique molecular identifiers. From the PCR reads, TCRdb called clonotypes with MiXCR, one entry per CDR3 protein. The sample holds about 150,000 distinct CDR3 sequences; 30% are singletons and the top ten take less than 1.6%. Sequencing was performed on blood. These receptors all come from a girl between 10 and 17 years old with multiple sclerosis.

The table lists this clonotype with a few counts. The chain carries TRBV6-6 and TRBJ1-6; D gene unclear. This CDR3 comprises 15 residues. Trimming took off 0 bases at V and 11 bases at J, with 14 bases between the two ends. The germline gives CDR1 MNHNY, CDR2 SVGAGI (reference sequence). The DNA of the CDR3 is TGTGCCAGCAGTTACTCGACACCGGGCAATCCACCCCTCCACTTT. Its protein is CASSYSTPGNPPLHF.

This clonotype has more than one count but fewer than ten. The genes are TRBV12-3 or TRBV12-4 and TRBJ1-4; possible D gene TRBD1, 5 bases. The length of the CDR3 is 13 residues. V lost 9 bases to trimming and J lost 4 bases, with 12 bases between them. CDR3 nucleotides: TGTGCCAGTTGGCGGGGGGGTAATGAAAAACTGTTTTTT. Residues: CASWRGGNEKLFF.

This clonotype was found many times. The CDR3 is CSVRGGSYEQYF. For the CDR3, the DNA is TGCAGCGTCCGAGGGGGCTCCTACGAGCAGTACTTC. This chain links TRBV29-1 with TRBJ2-7; D perhaps matches TRBD1 (6 bases). Per the germline V gene, CDR1 is SQVTM and CDR2 is ANQGSEA. The CDR3 has 12 amino acids. Trimming removed 6 bases from V and 0 bases from J, with 9 bases in between.

This clonotype was detected many times. This rearrangement joins TRBV4-1 to TRBJ2-3, with TRBD2 matching over 10 bases. Germline V lookup: CDR1 MGHRA, CDR2 YSYEKL. The V segment lost 2 bases and the J segment 11 bases; nucleotides outside the gene matches: 4. The CDR3 consists of 13 residues. The CDR3 loop reads CASSQTIAGGQYF. CDR3 nucleotide sequence: TGCGCCAGCAGCCAAACAATAGCGGGAGGGCAGTATTTT.

The chain links TRBV5-6 to TRBJ2-7, with TRBD1 matching 7 bases. This CDR3 contains 15 residues. CDR1 and CDR2 from the germline V gene are SGHDT and YYEEEE. With V trimmed by 4 bases and J by 0 bases, 7 bases remained unmatched. This chain's CDR3 is CASSPTGQYSYEQYF. CDR3 DNA: TGTGCCAGCAGCCCGACAGGGCAGTACTCCTACGAGCAGTACTTC.

Of note for this clonotype: An end of the junction does not agree with germline; a read error may underlie this. This chain joins TRBV7-9 and TRBJ2-3; 8 nucleotides align to TRBD1. This CDR3 spans 17 amino acids. Germline loops: CDR1 SEHNR, CDR2 FQNEAQ (reference sequence). The CDR3: CVSSLSGAGGLGDTQYF. CDR3 DNA: TGTGTCAGCAGCCTTTCCGGGGCAGGGGGCTTAGGAGATACGCAGTATTTT.

This clonotype was counted at least ten times. The chain recombines TRBV7-9 with TRBJ2-7; D may be TRBD2 (5 bases). Germline CDR1 reads SEHNR; CDR2 reads FQNEAQ (reference sequence). V was shortened by 8 bases and J by 5 bases, with 13 bases between the two germline ends. The CDR3 runs to 12 residues. DNA of the CDR3: TGTGCCAGCGGAGGCTACATGGACGAGCAGTACTTC. Amino acids: CASGGYMDEQYF. Variable domain in full (rest from reference TRBV7-9 and TRBJ2-7): DTGVSQNPRHKITKRGQNVTFRCDPISEHNRLYWYRQTLGQGPEFLTYFQNEAQLEKSRLLSDRFSAERPKGSFSTLEIQRTEQGDSAMYLCASGGYMDEQYFGPGTRLTVT.

The rearrangement joins TRBV7-2 to TRBJ2-5; no firm D call. Looked up from germline, CDR1 is SGHTA and CDR2 is FQGNSA. This CDR3 comprises 12 residues. V dropped 1 base and J dropped 4 bases, with 4 bases sitting between them. The CDR3 nucleotides are TGTGCCAGCAGCTTAGGGATAGAGACCCAGTACTTC. This sequence encodes CASSLGIETQYF.

This clonotype has a handful of counts. The chain employs TRBV15 and TRBJ2-1, with D possibly matching TRBD2 (5 bases). The V end was cut by 8 bases, the J end by 1 base, with 12 bases between. Germline V gives CDR1 LNHNV, CDR2 YYDKDF (reference sequence). CDR3 size: 14 residues. The CDR3 loop reads CATESGNSYNEQFF. DNA of the CDR3: TGTGCCACCGAGAGCGGAAATTCCTACAATGAGCAGTTCTTC.

The table lists this clonotype with many counts. The chain couples TRBV29-1 to TRBJ1-2; TRBD1 might be the D (5 bases). Trimming cost V 5 bases and J 8 bases, with 9 bases left between them. The germline gives CDR1 SQVTM, CDR2 ANQGSEA. The CDR3 is 10 residues long. For the CDR3, the DNA is TGCAGCGTTCGTGGGGACGGCTACACCTTC. Its translation is CSVRGDGYTF. Full variable domain (rest looked up from reference TRBV29-1 and TRBJ1-2): SAVISQKPSRDICQRGTSLTIQCQVDSQVTMMFWYRQQPGQSLTLIATANQGSEATYESGFVIDKFPISRPNLTFSTLTVSNMSPEDSSIYLCSVRGDGYTFGSGTRLTVV.

With respect to this clonotype: This clone may be a read error of a much larger clone one base away. The chain carries TRBV29-1 and TRBJ2-5; 7 bases fit TRBD2. Germline-derived CDR1 and CDR2 are SQVTM and ANQGSEA. Germline trimming cut 8 bases from V and 11 bases from J; bases unmatched to any gene: 17. CDR3 size: 13 residues. The DNA for the CDR3 is TGCAGCTTAACCCCCGGGACTACCAATGAGCAGTACTTC. Translation: CSLTPGTTNEQYF.

A note on this clonotype: Since the CDR3 does not end with the conserved phenylalanine or tryptophan, this likely comes from a read error. The chain has TRBV27 and TRBJ2-3; 7 nucleotides agree with TRBD2. J gave up 2 bases and V 6 bases, and 5 bases lay outside the gene matches. The CDR3 runs to 14 residues. Germline CDR1 reads MNHEY; CDR2 reads SMNVEV (reference sequence). The CDR3 protein is CASSSGILTDTQYL. The CDR3 bases are TGTGCCAGCAGCAGCGGGATCCTCACAGATACGCAGTATCTT.

This clonotype was seen a handful of times. This chain uses TRBV20-1 with TRBJ1-1, with D unresolved. With 2 bases removed from V and 5 bases from J, the gap between germline ends came to 15 bases. Per the germline V gene, CDR1 is DFQATT and CDR2 is SNEGSKA (reference sequence). The CDR3 contains 14 residues. The CDR3 DNA reads as TGCAGTGCTAGATTAACAGCACGGAAGACTGAAGCTTTCTTT. It specifies CSARLTARKTEAFF.

V is TRBV5-1 and J is TRBJ2-1; the match to TRBD2 covers 10 bases. V dropped 4 bases and J dropped 2; count of bases not matched to a gene: 6. CDR3 length: 16 amino acids. Germline V gene lookup returns CDR1 SGHRS and CDR2 YFSETQ. The DNA of the CDR3 is TGCGCCAGCAGCCCTGCTCTAGCGGGGGCCTACAATGAGCAGTTCTTC. It is translated as CASSPALAGAYNEQFF. Full variable domain (outside the CDR3, taken from reference TRBV5-1 and TRBJ2-1): KAGVTQTPRYLIKTRGQQVTLSCSPISGHRSVSWYQQTPGQGLQFLFEYFSETQRNKGNFPGRFSGRQFSNSRSEMNVSTLELGDSALYLCASSPALAGAYNEQFFGPGTRLTVL.

The sample holds many counts of this clonotype. The chain uses TRBV7-2 and TRBJ2-1, with 15 bases lining up with TRBD2. This CDR3 spans 20 amino acids. Germline values: CDR1 SGHTA, CDR2 FQGNSA. V trimming: 5 bases; J trimming: 0 bases; junction bases outside the gene matches: 11. Here the CDR3 DNA reads TGTGCCAGCAGCCGGGGACTAGCGGGAGGTGGACGGTACTCCTACAATGAGCAGTTCTTC. This sequence encodes CASSRGLAGGGRYSYNEQFF.

This clonotype came up a few times. The rearrangement uses TRBV21-1 and TRBJ2-5; no check of the table's D call, TRBD1, against the DNA was made. The J call could be wrong; TRBJ2-7 is a better fit for the DNA end. TRBV21-1 is recorded as a pseudogene. The CDR3 contains 17 residues. CDR3 amino acids: CASSKKRGETGVGEQYF. Here the CDR3 DNA reads TGTGCCAGCAGCAAAAAAAGGGGGGAGACAGGGGTAGGCGAGCAGTACTTC.

The V gene is TRBV7-2, the J gene TRBJ2-5, with a weak D call TRBD2 (5 bases). The end of the DNA fits TRBJ2-7 better, so the J call may be wrong. This CDR3 spans 14 amino acids. Germline CDR1 and CDR2: SGHTA and FQGNSA. For the CDR3, the DNA is TGTGCCAGCAGCTTAGTCGGACTCGACTACGAGCAGTACTTC. This sequence encodes CASSLVGLDYEQYF.

This clonotype was observed a few times. This chain connects TRBV10-3 to TRBJ1-2, with 7 nucleotides matching TRBD1. V lost 1 base and J lost 8; bases outside the gene matches: 4. This CDR3 is 13 amino acids long. In germline, CDR1 is ENHRY, CDR2 SYGVKD. The CDR3 DNA reads as TGTGCCATCAGTGAGTTAACAGGGGAAGGCTACACCTTC. This sequence encodes CAISELTGEGYTF.

A note on this clonotype: Possible read error: a much larger clone is one base away. The chain uses TRBV20-1 and TRBJ2-7; 10 bases fit TRBD2. The junction had 21 bases not matched to a gene; V was cut back by 3 bases and J by 7 bases. This CDR3 contains 18 residues. CDR1 is DFQATT and CDR2 is SNEGSKA in the germline V gene (reference sequence). The CDR3 sequence: CSARARLAGLTYCGEQYF. The CDR3 coding sequence is TGCAGTGCTAGGGCCCGACTAGCGGGTTTGACCTATTGTGGAGAGCAGTACTTC.

This clonotype has at least ten counts. The chain carries TRBV20-1 and TRBJ2-3; no firm D call. V gave up 7 bases and J gave up 0 bases, with 11 bases separating them. The CDR3 has 13 amino acids. Looked up from germline, CDR1 is DFQATT and CDR2 is SNEGSKA (reference sequence). In nucleotides, the CDR3 is TGCAGTGGAGGCGGTCCTAGCACAGATACGCAGTATTTT. It specifies CSGGGPSTDTQYF.

This clonotype was recorded a few times. The rearrangement joins TRBV5-1 to TRBJ1-1; TRBD1 matches 7 bases. The CDR3 sequence is 14 residues long. V was clipped by 1 base and J by 3 bases; unmatched bases: 3. Germline values: CDR1 SGHRS, CDR2 YFSETQ. The CDR3 spells CASSLTGEYTEAFF. The CDR3 coding sequence is TGCGCCAGCAGCTTGACAGGGGAGTACACTGAAGCTTTCTTT. Using reference TRBV5-1 and TRBJ1-1 for the parts outside the CDR3, the full variable domain is KAGVTQTPRYLIKTRGQQVTLSCSPISGHRSVSWYQQTPGQGLQFLFEYFSETQRNKGNFPGRFSGRQFSNSRSEMNVSTLELGDSALYLCASSLTGEYTEAFFGQGTRLTVV.

The V gene is TRBV6-2 or TRBV6-3, the J gene TRBJ1-5; 10 bases map to TRBD1. Trimming cost V 6 bases and J 7 bases; bases outside gene matches: 9. The CDR3 loop spans 15 amino acids. In germline, CDR1 is MNHEY, CDR2 SVGEGT. CDR3 in DNA: TGTGCCAGCAGCAGGGACAGGGGTCTAGGGCAGCCCCAGCATTTT. Its translation: CASSRDRGLGQPQHF.

V and J are TRBV5-4 and TRBJ2-1; D perhaps matches TRBD1 (5 bases). The CDR3 spans 15 residues. CDR1 and CDR2 from the germline V gene are SGHNT and YYREEE (reference sequence). V dropped 6 bases and J dropped 2 bases, with 15 bases sitting between them. CDR3 nucleotide sequence: TGTGCCAGCACTCCAACCAGGGCTACCTACAATGAGCAGTTCTTC. Its protein product is CASTPTRATYNEQFF.

This clonotype turned up a few times. One end of the junction varies from germline; a read error may be responsible. The chain recombines TRBV12-3 or TRBV12-4 with TRBJ2-5, with D maybe TRBD1 (6 bases). The CDR3 sequence is 13 residues long. CDR3 DNA sequence: TGTGTCAGCAGTCCGGACAGTCAAGAGACCCAGTACTTC. Its translation: CVSSPDSQETQYF.

V is TRBV20-1 and J is TRBJ1-2; 7 bases match TRBD1. The length of the CDR3 is 15 residues. Germline-derived CDR1 and CDR2 are DFQATT and SNEGSKA (reference sequence). V lost 0 bases to trimming and J lost 3 bases; unmatched junction nucleotides: 7. In nucleotides, the CDR3 is TGCAGTGCTAGAGATCAGACAGGGCGGTACTATGGCTACACCTTC. It translates to CSARDQTGRYYGYTF.

This clonotype has just a few counts. The CDR3 sequence: CASSSLGGTSGNYEQYF. As DNA, the CDR3 is TGTGCCAGCAGCTCCCTGGGCGGGACTAGCGGAAATTACGAGCAGTACTTC. The rearrangement links TRBV13 to TRBJ2-7; the match to TRBD2 covers 11 bases. The CDR3 is 17 residues long. Per the germline V gene, CDR1 is PRHDT and CDR2 is FYEKMQ (reference sequence). Trimming removed 4 bases from V and 4 bases from J; junction bases left unmatched: 12.

This clonotype was seen a handful of times. This chain uses TRBV3-1 with TRBJ2-7; 11 bases fit TRBD2. With 0 bases clipped from V and 6 bases from J, the junction kept 13 bases outside the gene matches. Looked up from germline, CDR1 is LGHDT and CDR2 is YNNKEL (reference sequence). The CDR3 has 18 amino acids. The CDR3 region has the DNA TGTGCCAGCAGCCAAGATGCCCACTCTAGCGGGAGGATTACCGAGCAGTACTTC. As protein: CASSQDAHSSGRITEQYF.

This clonotype turned up a few times. Here the CDR3 DNA reads TGCAGCGTTGTCTACAGCGAGTTTCGGGAGCAGTACTTC. Its protein product is CSVVYSEFREQYF. The chain combines TRBV29-1 with TRBJ2-7; D gene uncertain. Trimming left V 4 bases short and J 7 bases short, with 17 bases between. Looked up from germline, CDR1 is SQVTM and CDR2 is ANQGSEA. The CDR3 runs to 13 residues.

The chain combines TRBV29-1 with TRBJ1-1; D is undetermined. Per the germline V gene, CDR1 is SQVTM and CDR2 is ANQGSEA. V lost 0 bases to trimming and J lost 8 bases, with 7 bases between them. This CDR3 spans 11 amino acids. This chain's CDR3 is CSVEEGREAFF. The CDR3 bases are TGCAGCGTTGAAGAGGGGAGGGAAGCTTTCTTT.

As to this clonotype: This could be a read error, since a much larger clone is one nucleotide away. The V gene is TRBV20-1, the J gene TRBJ2-1; D is uncertain. The CDR3 covers 13 residues. In germline, CDR1 is DFQATT, CDR2 SNEGSKA (reference sequence). CDR3 DNA sequence: TGCAGTGCTAGCCTTGGCAGCGACAATGAGCGGTTCTTC. Translation gives CSASLGSDNERFF.

For this clonotype: Given a much more abundant clone one base away, this may be a read error. The rearrangement uses TRBV30 and TRBJ2-5, with D possibly TRBD1 on 6 matching bases. The CDR3 sequence is 13 residues long. From germline, CDR1 is GTSNPN and CDR2 SVGIG (reference sequence). Trimming stripped 5 bases from V and 3 bases from J, with 13 bases between. CDR3 in DNA: TGTGCCTGGGGAAGGACAGTAGAAGAGACCCAGTACTTC. It yields the protein CAWGRTVEETQYF.

V and J are TRBV12-5 and TRBJ2-5; possible D gene TRBD1, 5 bases. The CDR3 loop spans 12 amino acids. V gave up 3 bases and J gave up 13 bases, with 15 bases separating them. Per the germline V gene, CDR1 is LGHNT and CDR2 is FRNRAP. CDR3: CASGFDLGARYF. In DNA, the CDR3 is TGTGCTAGTGGTTTCGACTTAGGGGCTCGGTACTTC.